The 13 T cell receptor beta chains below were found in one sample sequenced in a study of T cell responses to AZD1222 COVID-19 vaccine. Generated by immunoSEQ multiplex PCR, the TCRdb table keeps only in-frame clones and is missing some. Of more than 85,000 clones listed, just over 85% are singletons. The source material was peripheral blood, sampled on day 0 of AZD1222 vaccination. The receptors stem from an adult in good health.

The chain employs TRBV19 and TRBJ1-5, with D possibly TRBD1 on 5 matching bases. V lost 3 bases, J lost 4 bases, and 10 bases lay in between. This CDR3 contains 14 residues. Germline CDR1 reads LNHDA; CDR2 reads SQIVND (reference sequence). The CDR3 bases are TGTGCCAGTAGTATGGCTAGGACAAATCAGCCCCAGCATTTT. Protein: CASSMARTNQPQHF.

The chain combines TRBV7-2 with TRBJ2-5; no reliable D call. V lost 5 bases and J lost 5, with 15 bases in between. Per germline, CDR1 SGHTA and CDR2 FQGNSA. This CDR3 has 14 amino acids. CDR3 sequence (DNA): TGTGCCAGCAGCCCTGAGTGGTTTGTGGAGACCCAGTACTTC. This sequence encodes CASSPEWFVETQYF.

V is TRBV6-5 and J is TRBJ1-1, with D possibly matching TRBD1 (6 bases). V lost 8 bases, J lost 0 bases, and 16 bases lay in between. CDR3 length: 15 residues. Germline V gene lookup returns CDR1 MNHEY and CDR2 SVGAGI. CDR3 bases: TGTGCCAGCCGACTTTGGGGACACCTGAACACTGAAGCTTTCTTT. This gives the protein CASRLWGHLNTEAFF.

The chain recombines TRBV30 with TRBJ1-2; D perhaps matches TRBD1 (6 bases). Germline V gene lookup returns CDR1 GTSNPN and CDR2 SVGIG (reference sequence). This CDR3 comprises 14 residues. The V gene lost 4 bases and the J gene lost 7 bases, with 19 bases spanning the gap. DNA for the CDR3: TGTGCCTGGACCCGTTCGGACAGTTTTGGTGGCTACACCTTC. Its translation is CAWTRSDSFGGYTF.

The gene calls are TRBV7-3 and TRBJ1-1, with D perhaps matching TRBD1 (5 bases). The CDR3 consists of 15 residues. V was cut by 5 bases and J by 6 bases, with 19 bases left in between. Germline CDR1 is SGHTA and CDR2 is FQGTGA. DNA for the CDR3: TGTGCCAGCAGCGATCGGAGGGGTTCGGGCGCTGAAGCTTTCTTT. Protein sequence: CASSDRRGSGAEAFF.

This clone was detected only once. DNA of the CDR3: TGTGCCAGTAGACCCGTCGGCGGGAGAGATACGCAGTATTTT. Protein product: CASRPVGGRDTQYF. J is TRBJ2-3 and V is TRBV19; 7 positions match TRBD2. The CDR3 spans 14 residues. The germline CDR1 and CDR2 sequences are LNHDA and SQIVND (reference sequence). V gave up 6 bases and J gave up 5 bases; unmatched junction bases: 8.

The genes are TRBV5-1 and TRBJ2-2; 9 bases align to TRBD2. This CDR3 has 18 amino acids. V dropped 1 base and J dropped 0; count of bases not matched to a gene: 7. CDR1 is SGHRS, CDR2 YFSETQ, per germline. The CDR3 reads CASSLRVLAGSNTGELFF. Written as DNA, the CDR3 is TGCGCCAGCAGCTTGCGTGTTCTAGCGGGATCGAACACCGGGGAGCTGTTTTTT.

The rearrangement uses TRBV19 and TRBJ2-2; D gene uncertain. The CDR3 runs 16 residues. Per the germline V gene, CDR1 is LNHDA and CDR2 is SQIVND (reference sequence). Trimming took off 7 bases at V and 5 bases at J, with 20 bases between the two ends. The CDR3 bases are TGTGCCAGTACCCATTATTTCCCGACACCGACCGGGGAGCTGTTTTTT. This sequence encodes CASTHYFPTPTGELFF.

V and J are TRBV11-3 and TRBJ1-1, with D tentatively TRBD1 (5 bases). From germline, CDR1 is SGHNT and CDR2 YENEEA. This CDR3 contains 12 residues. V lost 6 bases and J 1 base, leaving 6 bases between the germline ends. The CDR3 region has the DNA TGTGCCAGCAGAGGGGCGAACACTGAAGCTTTCTTT. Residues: CASRGANTEAFF.

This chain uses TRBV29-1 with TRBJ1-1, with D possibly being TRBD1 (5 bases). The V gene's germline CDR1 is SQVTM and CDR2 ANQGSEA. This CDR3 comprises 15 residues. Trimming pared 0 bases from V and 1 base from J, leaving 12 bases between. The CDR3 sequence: CSVEDSGAGNTEAFF. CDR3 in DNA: TGCAGCGTTGAAGATTCTGGGGCCGGGAACACTGAAGCTTTCTTT.

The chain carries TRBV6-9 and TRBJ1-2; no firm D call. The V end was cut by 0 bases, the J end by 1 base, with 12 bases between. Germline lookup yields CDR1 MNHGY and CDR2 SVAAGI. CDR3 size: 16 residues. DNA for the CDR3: TGTGCCAGCAGTTATTCGGGCACGCACCTTAACTATGGCTACACCTTC. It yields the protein CASSYSGTHLNYGYTF.

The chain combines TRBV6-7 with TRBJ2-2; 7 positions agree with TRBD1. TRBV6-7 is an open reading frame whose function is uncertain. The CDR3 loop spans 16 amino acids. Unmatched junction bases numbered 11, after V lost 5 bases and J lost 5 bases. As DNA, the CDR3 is TGTGCCAGCAGTCAAAATCCGGGACAGCAAACCGGGGAGCTGTTTTTT. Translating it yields CASSQNPGQQTGELFF.

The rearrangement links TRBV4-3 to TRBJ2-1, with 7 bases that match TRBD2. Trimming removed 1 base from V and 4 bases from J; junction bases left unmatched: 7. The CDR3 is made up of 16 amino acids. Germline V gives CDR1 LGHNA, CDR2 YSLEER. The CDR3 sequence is CASSQVASGLYNEQFF. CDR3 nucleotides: TGCGCCAGCAGCCAAGTCGCTAGCGGACTGTACAATGAGCAGTTCTTC.